Each of the 25 T cell receptor beta chains below was sequenced from the same sample in a study of CXCR3-negative and CXCR3-positive naive CD8 T cells. Points from the study as a whole: Against CXCR3-negative naive cells, CXCR3-positive naive cells showed more hydrophobic TRB CDR3s.

These receptors lack a known antigen. UMI-labeled TRB cDNA libraries were prepared by 5' RACE. Following a re-call of the 5' RACE reads, TCRdb has one entry per CDR3 protein and lacks DNA. This listing includes 150,000 or so distinct CDR3 sequences. Sequenced material: naive CXCR3+ CD8+ T cells from blood. Subset given: CD45RO-CCR7+CD27+CD95- naive CD8+ T cells expressing CXCR3 (TNR3+). The receptors originated from a human donor in good health. Some clones in this sample may be carry-over from other donors' samples.

V is TRBV6-5 and J is TRBJ2-4; TCRdb picks TRBD1, but there is no DNA to check that call. The length of the CDR3 is 16 residues. Looked up from germline, CDR1 is MNHEY and CDR2 is SVGAGI. CDR3 loop: CASSSGQLLAKNIQYF.

The chain is built from TRBV7-9 and TRBJ2-7; the TCRdb call, TRBD1, lacks DNA for checking. The CDR3 has 14 residues. CDR1 is SEHNR and CDR2 is FQNEAQ in the germline V gene (reference sequence). The CDR3 loop reads CASSSPAGIDEQYF.

The chain recombines TRBV7-8 with TRBJ2-7. From germline, CDR1 is SGHVS and CDR2 FQNEAQ. The CDR3 is 12 amino acids. CDR3: CASSLVVFEQYF.

This rearrangement joins TRBV5-5 to TRBJ2-2; TCRdb indicates TRBD1, and absent DNA this call remains unverified. The CDR3 consists of 13 residues. CDR1 and CDR2 from the germline V gene are SGHKS and YYEKEE (reference sequence). CDR3 residues: CASGGANTGELFF.

This rearrangement joins TRBV7-2 to TRBJ2-3; TCRdb selects TRBD1, and the lack of DNA leaves this call unchecked. The CDR3 loop spans 17 amino acids. The V gene's germline CDR1 is SGHTA and CDR2 FQGNSA. CDR3 protein: CASSLSVSAGATDTQYF.

This rearrangement joins TRBV7-9 to TRBJ1-5. This CDR3 has 15 residues. Germline V gene lookup returns CDR1 SEHNR and CDR2 FQNEAQ (reference sequence). The CDR3 sequence: CASSGDLVGNQPQHF. Combining the CDR3 with reference TRBV7-9 and TRBJ1-5 gives the whole variable domain DTGVSQNPRHKITKRGQNVTFRCDPISEHNRLYWYRQTLGQGPEFLTYFQNEAQLEKSRLLSDRFSAERPKGSFSTLEIQRTEQGDSAMYLCASSGDLVGNQPQHFGDGTRLSIL.

The chain links TRBV29-1 to TRBJ2-2; absent DNA, TCRdb's TRBD2 call cannot be checked. CDR3 size: 16 residues. Germline-derived CDR1 and CDR2 are SQVTM and ANQGSEA. The CDR3: CSVEGLAGANTGELFF.

J is TRBJ1-5 and V is TRBV6-1; TCRdb's D call of TRBD1 is untestable without DNA. The V gene's germline CDR1 is MNHNS and CDR2 SASEGT. This CDR3 contains 17 residues. The CDR3 is CASSEGVHTGYHQPQHF.

The V and J genes are TRBV23-1 and TRBJ2-5. TRBV23-1 counts as an open reading frame of uncertain function. This CDR3 contains 12 residues. The CDR3: CASRAVGETQYF.

The chain couples TRBV14 to TRBJ2-2; the TCRdb D gene call, TRBD1, has no DNA to confirm it. From germline, CDR1 is SGHDN and CDR2 FVKESK. The CDR3 runs to 16 residues. CDR3 loop: CASSQVEQGVTGELFF.

V and J are TRBV4-2 and TRBJ1-1; the D gene TCRdb calls, TRBD1, cannot be checked with no DNA. Looked up from germline, CDR1 is LGHNA and CDR2 is YNFKEQ. The CDR3 is 15 amino acids. CDR3 residues: CASSQPDRGETEAFF.

The chain recombines TRBV29-1 with TRBJ1-2. Germline CDR1 SQVTM, CDR2 ANQGSEA. The CDR3 loop spans 13 amino acids. Here the CDR3 reads CSVDTDGFDGYTF. Filled out from reference TRBV29-1 and TRBJ1-2, the complete variable domain reads SAVISQKPSRDICQRGTSLTIQCQVDSQVTMMFWYRQQPGQSLTLIATANQGSEATYESGFVIDKFPISRPNLTFSTLTVSNMSPEDSSIYLCSVDTDGFDGYTFGSGTRLTVV.

The rearrangement joins TRBV29-1 to TRBJ2-3. This CDR3 is 13 amino acids long. Per the germline V gene, CDR1 is SQVTM and CDR2 is ANQGSEA. The CDR3 spells CSVDRLGTDTQYF.

This sequence joins TRBV12-3 or TRBV12-4 and TRBJ2-7; TCRdb indicates TRBD1, and absent DNA this call remains unverified. The CDR3 totals 16 residues. The CDR3 sequence is CASSRTVTGRRCEQYF.

V and J are TRBV4-3 and TRBJ1-1. CDR1 is LGHNA and CDR2 is YSLEER in the germline V gene. The CDR3 has 13 amino acids. The CDR3 loop is CASSQFENTEAFF.

This rearrangement joins TRBV2 to TRBJ2-1; the TRBD2 assignment by TCRdb is unverifiable without DNA. This CDR3 contains 15 residues. Germline CDR1 and CDR2: SNHLY and FYNNEI. CDR3 residues: CATKGLAGGGNEQFF.

The chain joins TRBV7-9 to TRBJ2-7. Germline CDR1 and CDR2: SEHNR and FQNEAQ (reference sequence). The CDR3 runs 14 residues. CDR3 sequence reads: CASSSDEARYEQYF. Together with reference TRBV7-9 and TRBJ2-7, the CDR3 gives the full variable domain: DTGVSQNPRHKITKRGQNVTFRCDPISEHNRLYWYRQTLGQGPEFLTYFQNEAQLEKSRLLSDRFSAERPKGSFSTLEIQRTEQGDSAMYLCASSSDEARYEQYFGPGTRLTVT.

The chain links TRBV7-9 to TRBJ2-7; the D call of TRBD1 rests on TCRdb alone, since no DNA is present to check it. This CDR3 comprises 13 residues. The germline V gene encodes CDR1 SEHNR and CDR2 FQNEAQ (reference sequence). CDR3 loop: CASSPVSGAEQYF.

CDR3 protein: CASKDSGSGTEAFF. V gene TRBV5-1 combines with J gene TRBJ1-1; TCRdb indicates TRBD1, and absent DNA this call remains unverified. Germline V gene sequence: CDR1 SGHRS, CDR2 YFSETQ. The CDR3 is made up of 14 amino acids.

V gene TRBV4-1 combines with J gene TRBJ2-7; TCRdb designates TRBD1, a call that cannot be tested without DNA. Germline CDR1 reads MGHRA; CDR2 reads YSYEKL. CDR3 length: 14 amino acids. The CDR3 region is CASSHVGQNNEQYF.

The chain carries TRBV14 and TRBJ1-1; TCRdb lists TRBD1, though no DNA is available to test this call. Germline CDR1 and CDR2: SGHDN and FVKESK. The CDR3 contains 14 residues. The CDR3 here is CASRPWGTNTEAFF.

V is TRBV9 and J is TRBJ2-1; without DNA, the TCRdb call of TRBD2 cannot be checked. The CDR3 spans 16 residues. Germline V gene sequence: CDR1 SGDLS, CDR2 YYNGEE. This CDR3 is CASSAPGTNRYNEQFF.

The genes are TRBV4-1 and TRBJ1-1. This CDR3 has 14 amino acids. Germline CDR1 MGHRA, CDR2 YSYEKL. CDR3 sequence reads: CASSQVGENTEAFF.

The rearrangement uses TRBV29-1 and TRBJ2-7; TCRdb gives TRBD1 as the D gene, but with no DNA this cannot be confirmed. CDR3 size: 11 residues. CDR1 and CDR2 (germline): SQVTM, ANQGSEA. CDR3 residues: CSGTGSGEQYF.

The chain has TRBV12-3 or TRBV12-4 and TRBJ2-3; TCRdb lists TRBD2, though no DNA is available to test this call. This CDR3 contains 17 residues. The CDR3 sequence: CASRPGTSGTRTDTQYF.